The source of this T cell receptor (beta chain) is a study of T cells after yellow fever vaccination. V dropped 1 base and J dropped 1; count of bases not matched to a gene: 4. This CDR3 is 15 amino acids long. CDR1 and CDR2 from the germline V gene are SGHRS and YFSETQ. MiXCR, applied by TCRdb to the 5' RACE reads, yields one record per CDR3 protein. The table records under 600,000 distinct CDR3 sequences, about 13% of them present only once. The sequences come from PBMCs, collected on the day of the yellow fever booster vaccination. The chain combines TRBV5-1 with TRBJ2-5, with 7 bases that match TRBD1. This TCR was sampled from a man between 25 and 39 years old who received the YFV17D yellow fever vaccine. This CDR3 reads CASSLLTGTQETQYF. The CDR3 nucleotides read TGCGCCAGCAGCTTGTTGACAGGGACCCAAGAGACCCAGTACTTC.